A selection of T cell receptor beta chains follows, all from one sample in a study of vaccination and CD4 T cells after COVID-19. The antigens for these receptors are not known. TCRdb fed the PCR reads into MiXCR, producing one record per CDR3 protein. The repertoire holds 13,000 or so distinct CDR3 sequences, with 40% to 55% as singletons. This material consisted of CD4+ T cells from blood, cultured in vitro, taken after SARS-CoV-2 vaccination. The origin of the receptors is a human donor who had recovered from COVID-19. The CDR3 runs from the conserved cysteine through the conserved F or W. Each record gives: J gene, V gene, CDR3 length, clone size, CDR3 protein. Not all rows give a size; the values are once, few, many and, for expanded clones, a class.

TRBJ2-3 TRBV10-3 20 . CAIRTGIGAGGPGSTDTQYF
TRBJ2-1 TRBV6-1 14 . CASCQREGWGEQFF
TRBJ1-5 TRBV5-5 15 few CASSLVAGGSQPQHF
TRBJ2-7 TRBV10-3 14 . CATEGATGQNEQYF
TRBJ1-5 TRBV6-5 18 . CASSYRPRGLGGFQPQHF
TRBJ2-5 TRBV2 14 few CASSEPRRGETQYF
TRBJ1-4 TRBV6-5 14 . CASSYSTASEKLFF
TRBJ1-2 TRBV19 15 . CASGRPGQGASGYTF
TRBJ2-2 TRBV2 13 . CASNERNTGELFF
TRBJ2-2 TRBV20-1 16 . CSARDLAGGNTGELFF
TRBJ2-6 TRBV6-1 14 . CASVGAVGANVLTF
TRBJ1-2 TRBV6-5 18 . CASSYSGDSRLANYGYTF
TRBJ1-1 TRBV7-9 15 few CASSPPITGNTEAFF
TRBJ2-1 TRBV20-1 17 . CSARLIFSGRAENEQFF
TRBJ1-4 TRBV6-1 13 . CASSPDSNEKPFF
TRBJ1-2 TRBV28 14 . CASSLGDSLYGYTF
TRBJ2-1 TRBV6-1 13 . CASSDTGVGEQFF
TRBJ2-1 TRBV27 19 . CASSLRPPSVAPFYNEQFF
TRBJ2-1 TRBV2 15 . CASRVGTGFNNEQFF
TRBJ1-5 TRBV6-1 16 large CASSQWGDTGNQPQHF
TRBJ2-1 TRBV10-2 13 . CASSEREYNEQFF
TRBJ2-4 TRBV7-2 13 . CASSSQGLNIQYF
TRBJ2-5 TRBV10-3 14 . CAISGWQGRETQYF
TRBJ2-2 TRBV5-8 13 medium-sized CASSSGSSGELFF
TRBJ2-7 TRBV2 19 few CASRPRLAVLTSPTYEQYF
TRBJ1-4 TRBV23-1 17 . CASSQFFRGPLWGKLFF
TRBJ2-3 TRBV5-1 19 . CASSLPRRNMGIKTDTQYF
TRBJ2-7 TRBV19 15 . CASSFRDGSSYEQYF
TRBJ2-1 TRBV20-1 14 once CSASVSARGNEQFF
TRBJ2-1 TRBV6-5 14 . CASSSSGAYNEQFF